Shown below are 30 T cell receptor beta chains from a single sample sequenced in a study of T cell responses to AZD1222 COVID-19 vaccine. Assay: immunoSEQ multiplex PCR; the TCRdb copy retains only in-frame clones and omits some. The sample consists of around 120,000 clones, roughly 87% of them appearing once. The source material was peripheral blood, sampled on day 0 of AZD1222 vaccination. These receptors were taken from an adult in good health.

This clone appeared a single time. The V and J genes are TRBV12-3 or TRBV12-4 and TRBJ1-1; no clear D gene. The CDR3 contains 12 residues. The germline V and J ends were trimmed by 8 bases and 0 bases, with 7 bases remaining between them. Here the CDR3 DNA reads TGTGCCAGCGGCGAGGTGAACACTGAAGCTTTCTTT. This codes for CASGEVNTEAFF.

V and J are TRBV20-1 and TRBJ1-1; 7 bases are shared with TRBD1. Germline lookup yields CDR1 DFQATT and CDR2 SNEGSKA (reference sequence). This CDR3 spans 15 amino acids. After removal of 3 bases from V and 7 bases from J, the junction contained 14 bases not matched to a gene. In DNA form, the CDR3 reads TGCAGTGCTAGTAGACCGGGACAGCCGGAGGGTGAAGCTTTCTTT. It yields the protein CSASRPGQPEGEAFF.

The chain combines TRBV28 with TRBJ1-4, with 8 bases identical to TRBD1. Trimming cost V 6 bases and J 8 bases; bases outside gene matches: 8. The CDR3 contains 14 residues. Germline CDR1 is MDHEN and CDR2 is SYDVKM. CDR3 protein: CASSLTGAGEKLFF. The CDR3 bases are TGTGCCAGCAGCCTGACAGGGGCGGGGGAAAAACTGTTTTTT.

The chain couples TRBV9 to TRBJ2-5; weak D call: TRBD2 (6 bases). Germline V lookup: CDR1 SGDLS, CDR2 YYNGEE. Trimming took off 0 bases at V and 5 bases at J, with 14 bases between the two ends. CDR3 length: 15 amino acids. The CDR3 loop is CASSVETDYLETQYF. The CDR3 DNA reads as TGTGCCAGCAGCGTAGAGACGGACTACCTCGAGACCCAGTACTTC.

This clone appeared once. The CDR3: CASSLGSFTGNTIYF. In DNA, the CDR3 is TGTGCCAGCAGCTTGGGCAGTTTTACTGGAAACACCATATATTTT. The rearrangement uses TRBV5-6 and TRBJ1-3; D gene unclear. The germline CDR1 and CDR2 sequences are SGHDT and YYEEEE. Trimming stripped 0 bases from V and 2 bases from J, with 9 bases between. CDR3 length: 15 residues.

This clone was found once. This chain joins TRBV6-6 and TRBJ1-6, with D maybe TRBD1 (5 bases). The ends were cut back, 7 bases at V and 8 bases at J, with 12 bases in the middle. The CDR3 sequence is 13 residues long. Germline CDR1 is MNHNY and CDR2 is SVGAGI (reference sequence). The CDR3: CASKAGSDSPLHF. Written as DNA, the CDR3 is TGTGCCAGCAAGGCAGGGTCGGATTCACCCCTCCACTTT.

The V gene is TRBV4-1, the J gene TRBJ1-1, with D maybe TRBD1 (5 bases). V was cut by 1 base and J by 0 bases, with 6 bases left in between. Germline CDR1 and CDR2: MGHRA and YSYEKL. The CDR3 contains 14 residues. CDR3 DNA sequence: TGCGCCAGCAGCCAAGGACAGATGAACACTGAAGCTTTCTTT. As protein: CASSQGQMNTEAFF.

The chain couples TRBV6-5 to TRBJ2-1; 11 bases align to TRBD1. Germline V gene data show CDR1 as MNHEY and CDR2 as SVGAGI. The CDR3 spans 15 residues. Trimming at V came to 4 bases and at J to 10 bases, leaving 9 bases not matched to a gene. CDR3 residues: CASSSAWTGGGEQFF. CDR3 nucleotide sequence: TGTGCCAGCAGTTCCGCCTGGACAGGGGGCGGCGAGCAGTTCTTC.

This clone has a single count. The CDR3 DNA sequence: TGTGCCAGCAGCTCCGGACTCTCCGATGGCTACACCTTC. Amino acid sequence: CASSSGLSDGYTF. The chain links TRBV7-2 to TRBJ1-2; D gene uncertain. The CDR3 is made up of 13 amino acids. The germline CDR1 and CDR2 sequences are SGHTA and FQGNSA. V was cut by 4 bases and J by 6 bases, with 12 bases left in between.

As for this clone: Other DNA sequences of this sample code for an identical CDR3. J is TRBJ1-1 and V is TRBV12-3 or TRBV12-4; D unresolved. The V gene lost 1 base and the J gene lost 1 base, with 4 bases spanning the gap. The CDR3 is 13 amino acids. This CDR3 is CASSLVENTEAFF. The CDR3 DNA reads TGTGCCAGCAGTTTAGTTGAGAACACTGAAGCTTTCTTT.

As DNA, the CDR3 is TGTGCCAGCAGCCTCAGACAGGGAGGGAACACTGAAGCTTTCTTT. Translation: CASSLRQGGNTEAFF. The genes are TRBV9 and TRBJ1-1, with 7 bases matching TRBD1. The J segment lost 1 base and the V segment lost 4 bases, leaving 7 bases of the junction unmatched. The germline gives CDR1 SGDLS, CDR2 YYNGEE. The CDR3 has 15 residues.

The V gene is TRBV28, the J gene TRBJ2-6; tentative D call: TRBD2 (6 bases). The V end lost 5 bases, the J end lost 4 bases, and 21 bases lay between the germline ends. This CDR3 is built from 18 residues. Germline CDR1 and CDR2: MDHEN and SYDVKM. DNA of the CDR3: TGTGCCAGCAGTCTCTTACCCCCGGGGGTGGAAGGGGCCAACGTCCTGACTTTC. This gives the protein CASSLLPPGVEGANVLTF.

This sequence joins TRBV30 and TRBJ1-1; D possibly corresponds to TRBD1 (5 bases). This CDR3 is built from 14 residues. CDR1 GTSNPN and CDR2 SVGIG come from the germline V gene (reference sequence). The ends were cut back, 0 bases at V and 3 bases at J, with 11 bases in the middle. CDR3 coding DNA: TGTGCCTGGAGTGTAGGGCTGGGGGACACTGAAGCTTTCTTT. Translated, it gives CAWSVGLGDTEAFF.

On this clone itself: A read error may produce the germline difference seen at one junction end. CDR3 sequence (DNA): TGTGCCAGCAGTGAATGGCCTAACAATTGGCTAGACTTC. It specifies CASSEWPNNWLDF. The chain links TRBV6-1 to TRBJ1-2; D not resolved. Germline V gene lookup returns CDR1 MNHNS and CDR2 SASEGT. The CDR3 has 13 amino acids.

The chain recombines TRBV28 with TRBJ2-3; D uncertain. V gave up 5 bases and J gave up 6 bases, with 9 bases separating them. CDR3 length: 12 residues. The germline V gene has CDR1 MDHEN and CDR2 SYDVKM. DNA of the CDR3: TGTGCCAGCAGTACCGGACCGGATACGCAGTATTTT. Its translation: CASSTGPDTQYF. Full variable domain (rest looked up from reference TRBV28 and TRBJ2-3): DVKVTQSSRYLVKRTGEKVFLECVQDMDHENMFWYRQDPGLGLRLIYFSYDVKMKEKGDIPEGYSVSREKKERFSLILESASTNQTSMYLCASSTGPDTQYFGPGTRLTVL.

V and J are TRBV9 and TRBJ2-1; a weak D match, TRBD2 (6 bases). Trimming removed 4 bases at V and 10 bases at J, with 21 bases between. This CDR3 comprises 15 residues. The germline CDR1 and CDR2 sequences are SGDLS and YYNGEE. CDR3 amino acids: CASSPGRNSGREQFF. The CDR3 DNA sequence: TGTGCCAGCAGCCCCGGGCGAAATAGCGGAAGGGAGCAGTTCTTC.

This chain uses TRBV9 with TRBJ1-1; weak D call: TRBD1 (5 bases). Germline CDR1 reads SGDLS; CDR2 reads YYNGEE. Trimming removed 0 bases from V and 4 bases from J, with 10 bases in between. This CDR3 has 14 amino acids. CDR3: CASSVAGDSTEAFF. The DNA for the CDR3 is TGTGCCAGCAGCGTAGCGGGGGATAGCACTGAAGCTTTCTTT.

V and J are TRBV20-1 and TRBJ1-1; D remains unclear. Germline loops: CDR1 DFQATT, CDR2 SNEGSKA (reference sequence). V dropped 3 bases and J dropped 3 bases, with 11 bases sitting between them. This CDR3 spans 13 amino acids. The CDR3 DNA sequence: TGCAGTGCTAGTTTGATAAGGGACACTGAAGCTTTCTTT. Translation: CSASLIRDTEAFF.

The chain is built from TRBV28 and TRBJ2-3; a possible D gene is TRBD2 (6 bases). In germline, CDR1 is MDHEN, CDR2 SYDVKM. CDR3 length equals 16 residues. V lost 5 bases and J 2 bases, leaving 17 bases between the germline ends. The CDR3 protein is CASSHIADTITDTQYF. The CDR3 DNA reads TGTGCCAGCAGTCATATAGCGGATACTATCACAGATACGCAGTATTTT.

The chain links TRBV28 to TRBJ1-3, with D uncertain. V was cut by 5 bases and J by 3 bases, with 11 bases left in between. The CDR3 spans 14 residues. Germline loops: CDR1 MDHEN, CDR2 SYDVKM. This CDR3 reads CASSEDLGGNTIYF. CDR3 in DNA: TGTGCCAGCAGTGAGGACTTGGGTGGAAACACCATATATTTT.

The CDR3 DNA sequence: TGTGCCAGCTCACCAGTTAGGGATCAGCCCCAGCATTTT. This gives the protein CASSPVRDQPQHF. The V gene is TRBV18, the J gene TRBJ1-5; D gene ambiguous. Trimming pared 2 bases from V and 5 bases from J, leaving 7 bases between. CDR3 length: 13 residues. Germline values: CDR1 KGHSH, CDR2 LQKENI.

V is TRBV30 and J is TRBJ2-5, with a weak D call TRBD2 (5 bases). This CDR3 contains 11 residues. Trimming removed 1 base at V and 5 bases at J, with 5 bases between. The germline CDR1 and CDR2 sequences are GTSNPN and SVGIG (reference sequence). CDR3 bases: TGTGCCTGGAGTGCGGGGGAGACCCAGTACTTC. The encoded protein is CAWSAGETQYF.

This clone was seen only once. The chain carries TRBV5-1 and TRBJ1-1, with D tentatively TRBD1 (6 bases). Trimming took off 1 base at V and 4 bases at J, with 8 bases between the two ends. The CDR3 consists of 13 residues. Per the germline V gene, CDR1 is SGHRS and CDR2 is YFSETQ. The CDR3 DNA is TGCGCCAGCAGCTTGTGGGGGCCCACTGAAGCTTTCTTT. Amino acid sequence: CASSLWGPTEAFF.

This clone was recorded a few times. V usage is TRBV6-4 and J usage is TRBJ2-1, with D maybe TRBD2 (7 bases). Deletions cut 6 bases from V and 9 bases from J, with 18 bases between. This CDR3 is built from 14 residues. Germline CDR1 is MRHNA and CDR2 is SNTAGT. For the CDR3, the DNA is TGTGCCAGCAGGGCTAACCGGGGGGCGGGTGAGCAGTTCTTC. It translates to CASRANRGAGEQFF.

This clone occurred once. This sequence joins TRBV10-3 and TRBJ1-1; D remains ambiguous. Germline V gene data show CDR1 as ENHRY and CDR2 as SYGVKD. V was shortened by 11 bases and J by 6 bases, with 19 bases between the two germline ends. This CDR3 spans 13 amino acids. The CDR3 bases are TGTGCCGTATCAGCGCCAGGTGGTCCTGAAGCTTTCTTT. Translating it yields CAVSAPGGPEAFF.

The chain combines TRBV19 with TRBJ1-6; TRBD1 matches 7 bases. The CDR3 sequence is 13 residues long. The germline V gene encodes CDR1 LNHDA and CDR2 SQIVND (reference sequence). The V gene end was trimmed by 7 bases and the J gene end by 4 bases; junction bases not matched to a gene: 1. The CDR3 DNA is TGTGCCAGTACGGGACAGTATAATTCACCCCTCCACTTT. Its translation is CASTGQYNSPLHF.

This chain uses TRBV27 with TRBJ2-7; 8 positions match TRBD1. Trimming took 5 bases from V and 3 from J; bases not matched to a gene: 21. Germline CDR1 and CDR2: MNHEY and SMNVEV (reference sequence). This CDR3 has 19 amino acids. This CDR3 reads CASSHTLAGDRSQFYEQYF. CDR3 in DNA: TGTGCCAGCAGTCATACTCTGGCAGGGGACAGGAGCCAGTTCTACGAGCAGTACTTC.

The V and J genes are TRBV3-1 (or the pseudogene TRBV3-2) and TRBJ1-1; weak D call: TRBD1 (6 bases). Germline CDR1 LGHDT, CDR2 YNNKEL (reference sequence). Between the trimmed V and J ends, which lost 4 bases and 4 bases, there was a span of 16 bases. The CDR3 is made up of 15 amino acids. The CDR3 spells CASSPDTGFGTEAFF. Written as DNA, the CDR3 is TGTGCCAGCAGCCCAGATACAGGGTTTGGCACTGAAGCTTTCTTT.

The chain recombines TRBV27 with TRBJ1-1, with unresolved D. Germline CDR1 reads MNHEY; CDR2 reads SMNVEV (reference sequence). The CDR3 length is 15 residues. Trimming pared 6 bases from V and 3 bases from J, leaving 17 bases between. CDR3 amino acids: CASRDLEPDHTEAFF. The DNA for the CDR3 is TGTGCCAGCAGGGACCTTGAGCCAGATCACACTGAAGCTTTCTTT.

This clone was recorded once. In nucleotides, the CDR3 is TGTGCCAGTAGTATAGTTCAGGGGGCGCGGAATGGCTACACCTTC. Its translation is CASSIVQGARNGYTF. The chain carries TRBV19 and TRBJ1-2; TRBD1 matches 8 bases. The CDR3 runs 15 residues. Germline loops: CDR1 LNHDA, CDR2 SQIVND (reference sequence). With V trimmed by 1 base and J by 6 bases, 7 bases remained unmatched.